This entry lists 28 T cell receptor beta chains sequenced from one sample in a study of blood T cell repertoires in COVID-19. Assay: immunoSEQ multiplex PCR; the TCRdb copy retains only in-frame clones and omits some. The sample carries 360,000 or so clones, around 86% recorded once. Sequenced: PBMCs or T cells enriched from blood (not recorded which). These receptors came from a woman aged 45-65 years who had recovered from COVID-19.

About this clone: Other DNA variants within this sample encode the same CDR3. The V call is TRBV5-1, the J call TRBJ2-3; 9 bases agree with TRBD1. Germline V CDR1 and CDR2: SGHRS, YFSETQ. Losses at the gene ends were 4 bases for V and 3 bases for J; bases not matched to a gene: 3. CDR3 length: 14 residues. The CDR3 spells CASSPGQGTDTQYF. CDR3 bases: TGCGCCAGCAGCCCCGGACAGGGGACAGATACGCAGTATTTT.

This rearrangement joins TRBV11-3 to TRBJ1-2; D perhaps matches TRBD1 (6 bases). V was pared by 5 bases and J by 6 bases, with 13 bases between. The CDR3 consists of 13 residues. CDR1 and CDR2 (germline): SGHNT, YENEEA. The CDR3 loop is CASSGGARDGYTF. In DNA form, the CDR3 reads TGTGCCAGCAGCGGGGGGGCTAGGGATGGCTACACCTTC.

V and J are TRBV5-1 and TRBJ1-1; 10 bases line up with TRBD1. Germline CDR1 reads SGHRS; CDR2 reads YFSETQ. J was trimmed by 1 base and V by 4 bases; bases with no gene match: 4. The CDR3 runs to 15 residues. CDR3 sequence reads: CASSDRQGANTEAFF. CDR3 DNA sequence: TGCGCCAGCAGCGACAGACAGGGGGCGAACACTGAAGCTTTCTTT.

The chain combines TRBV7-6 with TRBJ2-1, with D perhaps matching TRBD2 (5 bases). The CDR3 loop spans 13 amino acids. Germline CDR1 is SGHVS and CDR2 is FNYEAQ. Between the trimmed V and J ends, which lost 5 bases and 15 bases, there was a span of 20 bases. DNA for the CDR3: TGTGCCAGCAGCGCAAGGACTGCCCAGGCGCCGTTCTTC. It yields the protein CASSARTAQAPFF. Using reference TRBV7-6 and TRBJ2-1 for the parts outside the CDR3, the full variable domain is GAGVSQSPRYKVTKRGQDVALRCDPISGHVSLYWYRQALGQGPEFLTYFNYEAQQDKSGLPNDRFSAERPEGSISTLTIQRTEQRDSAMYRCASSARTAQAPFFGPGTRLTVL.

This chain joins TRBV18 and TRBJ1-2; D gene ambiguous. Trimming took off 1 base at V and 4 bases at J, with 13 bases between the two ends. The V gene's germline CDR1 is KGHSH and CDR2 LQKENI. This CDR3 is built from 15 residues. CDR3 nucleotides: TGTGCCAGCTCACCACGGGCGATCCTATCCTATGGCTACACCTTC. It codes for CASSPRAILSYGYTF.

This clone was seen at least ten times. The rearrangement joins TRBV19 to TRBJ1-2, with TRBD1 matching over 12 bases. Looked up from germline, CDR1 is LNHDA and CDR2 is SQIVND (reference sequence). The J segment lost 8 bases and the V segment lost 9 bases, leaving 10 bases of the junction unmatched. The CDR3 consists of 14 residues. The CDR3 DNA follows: TGTGCCAGCCTGGGGGGGGACAGGGGGCGAGGCTACACCTTC. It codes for CASLGGDRGRGYTF.

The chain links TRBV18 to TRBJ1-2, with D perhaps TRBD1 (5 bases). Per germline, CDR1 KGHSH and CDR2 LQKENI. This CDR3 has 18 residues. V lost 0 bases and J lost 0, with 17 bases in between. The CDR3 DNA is TGTGCCAGCTCACCACCGCCGGGACTTGGAATGGCTAACTATGGCTACACCTTC. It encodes CASSPPPGLGMANYGYTF.

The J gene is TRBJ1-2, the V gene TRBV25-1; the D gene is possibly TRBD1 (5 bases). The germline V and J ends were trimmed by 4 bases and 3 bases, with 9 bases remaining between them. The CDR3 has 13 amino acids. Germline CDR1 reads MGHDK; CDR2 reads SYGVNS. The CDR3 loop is CASSVDTDYGYTF. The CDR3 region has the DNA TGTGCCAGCAGTGTGGACACCGACTATGGCTACACCTTC.

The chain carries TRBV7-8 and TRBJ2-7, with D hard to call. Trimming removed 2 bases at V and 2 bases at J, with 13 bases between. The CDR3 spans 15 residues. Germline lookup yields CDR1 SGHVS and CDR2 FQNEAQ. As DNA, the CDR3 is TGTGCCAGCAGCTTAAGCCCTCAGGCCCCCTACGAGCAGTACTTC. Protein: CASSLSPQAPYEQYF.

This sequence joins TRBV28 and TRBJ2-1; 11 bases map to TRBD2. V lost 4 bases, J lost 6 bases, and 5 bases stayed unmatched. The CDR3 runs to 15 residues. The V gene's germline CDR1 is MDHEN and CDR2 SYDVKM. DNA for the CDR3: TGTGCCAGCAGTTCTCCGGGACTAGCGGCCAATGAGCAGTTCTTC. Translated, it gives CASSSPGLAANEQFF.

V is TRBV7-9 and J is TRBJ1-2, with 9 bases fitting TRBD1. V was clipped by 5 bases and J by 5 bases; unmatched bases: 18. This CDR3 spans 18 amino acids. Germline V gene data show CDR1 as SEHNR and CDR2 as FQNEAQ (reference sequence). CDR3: CASSPRPGQGVPSYGYTF. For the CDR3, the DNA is TGTGCCAGCAGCCCACGCCCGGGACAGGGTGTTCCTAGTTATGGCTACACCTTC.

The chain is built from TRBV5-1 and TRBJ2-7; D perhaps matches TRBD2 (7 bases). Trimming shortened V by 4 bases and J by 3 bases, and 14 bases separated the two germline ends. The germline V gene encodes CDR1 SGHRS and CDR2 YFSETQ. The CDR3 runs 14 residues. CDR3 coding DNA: TGCGCCAGCAGCAGGGGGGGTTTGAGCTACGAGCAGTACTTC. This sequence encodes CASSRGGLSYEQYF.

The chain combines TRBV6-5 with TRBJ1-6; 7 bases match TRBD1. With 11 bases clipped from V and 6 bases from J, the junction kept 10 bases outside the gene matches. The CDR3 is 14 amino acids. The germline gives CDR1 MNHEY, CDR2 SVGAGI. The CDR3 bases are TGTGCCGGTTGGCCGGGACAGCCTAATTCACCCCTCCACTTT. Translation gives CAGWPGQPNSPLHF.

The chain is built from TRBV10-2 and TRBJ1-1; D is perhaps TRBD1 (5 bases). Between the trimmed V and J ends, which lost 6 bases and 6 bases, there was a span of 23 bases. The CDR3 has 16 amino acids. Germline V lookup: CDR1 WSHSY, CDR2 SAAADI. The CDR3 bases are TGCGCCAGCAGACAAATTTCAGGGTCCGCGCGCGCTGAAGCTTTCTTT. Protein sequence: CASRQISGSARAEAFF.

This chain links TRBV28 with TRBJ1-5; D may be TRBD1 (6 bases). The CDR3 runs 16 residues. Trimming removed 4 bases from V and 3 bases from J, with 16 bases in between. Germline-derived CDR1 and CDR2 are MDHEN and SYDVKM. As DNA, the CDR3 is TGTGCCAGCAGTTCGCGGACAGCCACTATCAATCAGCCCCAGCATTTT. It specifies CASSSRTATINQPQHF.

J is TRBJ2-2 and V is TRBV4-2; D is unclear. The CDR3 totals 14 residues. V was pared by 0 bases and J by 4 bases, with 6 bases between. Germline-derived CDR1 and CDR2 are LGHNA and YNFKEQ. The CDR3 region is CASSQEAGTGELFF. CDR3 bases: TGTGCCAGCAGCCAAGAGGCAGGCACCGGGGAGCTGTTTTTT.

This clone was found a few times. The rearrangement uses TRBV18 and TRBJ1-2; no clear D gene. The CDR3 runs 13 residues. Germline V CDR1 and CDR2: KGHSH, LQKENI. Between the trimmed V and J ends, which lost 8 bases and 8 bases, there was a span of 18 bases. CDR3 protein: CASAPTGTGGYTF. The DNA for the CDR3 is TGTGCCAGCGCCCCGACCGGAACGGGGGGCTACACCTTC.

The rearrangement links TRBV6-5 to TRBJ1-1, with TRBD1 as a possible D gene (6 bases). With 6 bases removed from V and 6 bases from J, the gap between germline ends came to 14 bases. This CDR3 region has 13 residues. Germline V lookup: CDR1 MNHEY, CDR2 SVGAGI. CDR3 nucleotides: TGTGCCAGCAGCCGGGGGGGGCCCGCTGAAGCTTTCTTT. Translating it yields CASSRGGPAEAFF.

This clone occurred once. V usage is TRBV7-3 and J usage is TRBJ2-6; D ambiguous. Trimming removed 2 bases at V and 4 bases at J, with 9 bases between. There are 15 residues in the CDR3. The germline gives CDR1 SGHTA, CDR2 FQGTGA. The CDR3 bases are TGTGCCAGCAGCTTATACCCCGGGGGGGCCAACGTCCTGACTTTC. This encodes CASSLYPGGANVLTF.

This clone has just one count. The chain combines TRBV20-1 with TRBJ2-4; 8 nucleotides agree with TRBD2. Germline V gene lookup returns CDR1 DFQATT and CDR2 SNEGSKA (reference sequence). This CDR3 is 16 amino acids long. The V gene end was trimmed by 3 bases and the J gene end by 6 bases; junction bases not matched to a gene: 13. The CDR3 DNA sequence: TGCAGTGCTAGTCCAGCGGGAGCTTCGGGGGTAAACATTCAGTACTTC. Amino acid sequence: CSASPAGASGVNIQYF.

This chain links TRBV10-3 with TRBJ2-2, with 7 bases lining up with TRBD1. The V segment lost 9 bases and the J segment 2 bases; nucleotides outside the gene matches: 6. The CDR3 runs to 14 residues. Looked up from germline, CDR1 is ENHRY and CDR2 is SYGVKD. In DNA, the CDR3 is TGTGCCATATCGGGACAGCCAAACACCGGGGAGCTGTTTTTT. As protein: CAISGQPNTGELFF.

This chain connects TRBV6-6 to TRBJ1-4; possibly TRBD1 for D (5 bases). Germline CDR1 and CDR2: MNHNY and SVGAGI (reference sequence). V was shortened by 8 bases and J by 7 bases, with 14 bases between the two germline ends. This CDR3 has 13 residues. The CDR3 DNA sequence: TGTGCCAGCGCGGGACGCAGCGTTGAAAAACTGTTTTTT. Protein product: CASAGRSVEKLFF.

In nucleotides, the CDR3 is TGTGCCAGCAGTTTTATGGGGGGGATAGAGCCCCAGCATTTT. It specifies CASSFMGGIEPQHF. This rearrangement joins TRBV28 to TRBJ1-5, with D perhaps matching TRBD1 (5 bases). Germline V gives CDR1 MDHEN, CDR2 SYDVKM. V was cut by 3 bases and J by 8 bases, with 14 bases left in between. The CDR3 covers 14 residues. Drawing the rest from reference TRBV28 and TRBJ1-5, the complete variable domain is DVKVTQSSRYLVKRTGEKVFLECVQDMDHENMFWYRQDPGLGLRLIYFSYDVKMKEKGDIPEGYSVSREKKERFSLILESASTNQTSMYLCASSFMGGIEPQHFGDGTRLSIL.

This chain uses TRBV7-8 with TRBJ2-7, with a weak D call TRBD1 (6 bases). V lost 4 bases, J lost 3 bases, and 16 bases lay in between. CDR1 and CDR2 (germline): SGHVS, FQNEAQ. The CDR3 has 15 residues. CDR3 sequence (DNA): TGTGCCAGCAGCTACGCCCCGACAGGCCTCTACGAGCAGTACTTC. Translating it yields CASSYAPTGLYEQYF.

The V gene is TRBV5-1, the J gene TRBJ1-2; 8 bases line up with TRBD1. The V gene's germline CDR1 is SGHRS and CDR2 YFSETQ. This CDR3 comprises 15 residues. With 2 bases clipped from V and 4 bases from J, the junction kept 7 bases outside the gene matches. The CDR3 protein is CASSLVAGGVYGYTF. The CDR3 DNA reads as TGCGCCAGCAGCTTAGTGGCAGGGGGCGTCTATGGCTACACCTTC.

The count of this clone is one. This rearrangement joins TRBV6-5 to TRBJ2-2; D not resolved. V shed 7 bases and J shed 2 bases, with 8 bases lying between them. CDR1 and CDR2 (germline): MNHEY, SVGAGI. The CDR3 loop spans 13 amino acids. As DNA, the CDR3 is TGTGCCAGCAAGGAGCCTAACACCGGGGAGCTGTTTTTT. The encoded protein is CASKEPNTGELFF.

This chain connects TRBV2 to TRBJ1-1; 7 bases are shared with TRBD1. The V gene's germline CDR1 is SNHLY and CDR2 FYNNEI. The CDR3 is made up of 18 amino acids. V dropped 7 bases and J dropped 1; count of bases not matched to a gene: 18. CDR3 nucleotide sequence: TGTGCCAGCAAGGGGTTGACAGGGACTTTACTTCGGAACACTGAAGCTTTCTTT. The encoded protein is CASKGLTGTLLRNTEAFF.

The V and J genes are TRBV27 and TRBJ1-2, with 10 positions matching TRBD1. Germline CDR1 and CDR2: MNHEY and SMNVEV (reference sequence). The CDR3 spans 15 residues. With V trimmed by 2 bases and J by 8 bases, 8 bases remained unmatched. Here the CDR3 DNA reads TGTGCCAGCAGTTTACAAAGGACAGGGGGAATGGGCTACACCTTC. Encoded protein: CASSLQRTGGMGYTF.